This T cell receptor (beta chain) came from a study of shared clonotypes between healthy human individuals. When replicate PCRs were run on sorted subsets, they used approximately 210 ng DNA, tens of thousands of T cell genomes. Per the authors' pipeline: With immunoSEQ giving junction-only sequences and no quality scores, filtering differed. TCRdb keeps only in-frame clones here, not all; method: immunoSEQ multiplex PCR. D and trimming come from the DNA, and the V and J calls and clone size come from that table. The sample lists fewer than 700,000 clones, 85% to 95% seen once, with around 0.11% in the top ten. Selected positively for CCR7 and CD45RO-negative, naive CD8 cells excluded terminally differentiated effector memory CD45RA+ cells. Sequencing was done on a sample of naive CD8+ T cells sorted from blood. The origin of this receptor is a woman younger than 45 in good health.

CDR3 DNA: TGTGCCAGCAGGGCATCAGTTACCTACGAGCAGTACTTC. Amino acids: CASRASVTYEQYF. The rearrangement links TRBV2 to TRBJ2-7; no definite D call. With 6 bases removed from V and 2 bases from J, the gap between germline ends came to 11 bases. CDR1 and CDR2 (germline): SNHLY, FYNNEI. The CDR3 runs to 13 residues.